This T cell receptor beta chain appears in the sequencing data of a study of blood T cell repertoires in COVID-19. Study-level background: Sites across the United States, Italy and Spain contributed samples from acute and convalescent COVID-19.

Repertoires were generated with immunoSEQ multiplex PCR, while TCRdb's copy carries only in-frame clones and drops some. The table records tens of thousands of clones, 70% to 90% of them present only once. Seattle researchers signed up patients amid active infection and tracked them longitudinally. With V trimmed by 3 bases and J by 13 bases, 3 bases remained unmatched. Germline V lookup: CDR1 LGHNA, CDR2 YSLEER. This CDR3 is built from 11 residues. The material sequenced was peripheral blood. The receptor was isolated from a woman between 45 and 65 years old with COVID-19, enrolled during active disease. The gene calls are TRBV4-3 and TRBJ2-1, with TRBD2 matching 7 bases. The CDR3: CASSHSGKQFF. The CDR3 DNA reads TGCGCCAGCAGCCACAGCGGGAAACAGTTCTTC.